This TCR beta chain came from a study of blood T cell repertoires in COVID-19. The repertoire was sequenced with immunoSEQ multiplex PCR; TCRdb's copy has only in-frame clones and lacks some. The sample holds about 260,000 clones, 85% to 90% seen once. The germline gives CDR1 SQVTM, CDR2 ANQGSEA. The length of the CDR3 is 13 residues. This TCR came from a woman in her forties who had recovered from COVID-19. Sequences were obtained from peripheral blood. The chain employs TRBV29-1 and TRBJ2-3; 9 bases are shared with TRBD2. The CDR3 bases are TGCGCGACAAGTAGCGGGGGTGGAGATACGCAGTATTTT. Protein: CATSSGGGDTQYF.